This T cell receptor (beta chain) was observed in a study of blood T cells in healthy people across ages. Worth noting for this clonotype: Its ends do not fully match the called genes, so a read error is possible.

Germline loops: CDR1 GTSNPN, CDR2 SVGIG (reference sequence). This CDR3 has 11 residues. Sample-barcoded 5' priming and a J-beta primer mix drove a second PCR of roughly 6 to 12 cycles. One entry per CDR3 protein, called by TCRdb with MiXCR from the 5' RACE reads. This table holds about 1.5 million distinct CDR3 sequences, roughly 43% found once. The chain carries TRBV30 and TRBJ2-5, with D maybe TRBD2 (5 bases). Sequencing was performed on blood. The source of this sequence is a woman younger than 35 in good health. The CDR3 coding sequence is TGTGCCGGGAGCGTCCAAGAGACCCAGTACTTC. This codes for CAGSVQETQYF.